This is a list of T cell receptor beta chains from one sample in a study of blood T cells in healthy people across ages. TCRdb reprocessed the 5' RACE reads with MiXCR, giving one entry per CDR3 protein. The table shows 600,000 to 800,000 distinct CDR3 sequences, with roughly 21% occurring only once. The sample comprised blood. These receptors were taken from a man between 65 and 85 years old in good health. Each CDR3 is given with its conserved first and last residue. A D gene is named only where the DNA matches it firmly. Clone size is given for some rows only: seen once, a few or many times, or a class if the clone is expanded.

V: TRBV5-1; D: -; J: TRBJ2-1; size: -; CDR3: CASSLRMDEQFF; DNA: TGCGCCAGCAGCTTGCGTATGGATGAGCAGTTCTTC
V: TRBV9; D: TRBD2; J: TRBJ2-2; size: few; CDR3: CASSVGAGGRQGTGELFF; DNA: TGTGCCAGCAGCGTAGGAGCGGGAGGCCGACAAGGAACCGGGGAGCTGTTTTTT
V: TRBV7-9; D: -; J: TRBJ1-5; size: -; CDR3: CASSAGLSNQPQHF; DNA: TGTGCCAGCAGCGCAGGGCTCAGCAATCAGCCCCAGCATTTT
V: TRBV20-1; D: -; J: TRBJ2-1; size: -; CDR3: CSARISSLNNEQFF; DNA: TGCAGTGCTAGAATTTCTTCTCTGAACAATGAGCAGTTCTTC
V: TRBV7-2; D: TRBD1; J: TRBJ1-5; size: -; CDR3: CASSLVETGGSQPQHF; DNA: TGTGCCAGCAGCTTAGTCGAGACAGGGGGCTCTCAGCCCCAGCATTTT
V: TRBV7-2; D: -; J: TRBJ1-1; size: many; CDR3: CASSRDPNTEAFF; DNA: TGTGCCAGCAGCCGCGACCCTAACACTGAAGCTTTCTTT
V: TRBV20-1; D: TRBD1; J: TRBJ1-3; size: -; CDR3: CSARKGAGGNTIYF; DNA: TGCAGTGCTAGAAAGGGGGCTGGGGGAAACACCATATATTTT
V: TRBV4-1; D: TRBD2; J: TRBJ2-1; size: many; CDR3: CASSQVWGGIEQFF; DNA: TGCGCCAGCAGCCAAGTTTGGGGGGGGATTGAGCAGTTCTTC
V: TRBV14; D: TRBD2; J: TRBJ2-1; size: few; CDR3: CASSQPSGASYNEQFF; DNA: TGTGCCAGCAGCCAACCCAGCGGGGCCTCCTACAATGAGCAGTTCTTC
V: TRBV5-1; D: TRBD1; J: TRBJ2-7; size: -; CDR3: CASSTWEGQGGNEQYF; DNA: TGCGCCAGCAGCACGTGGGAAGGACAGGGGGGTAACGAGCAGTACTTC
V: TRBV4-1; D: -; J: TRBJ1-6; size: -; CDR3: CASSRGGQGRNSPLHF; DNA: TGCGCCAGCAGCCGTGGAGGTCAGGGTCGGAATTCACCCCTCCACTTT
V: TRBV2; D: -; J: TRBJ2-3; size: few; CDR3: CASSDWSGSTDTQYF; DNA: TGTGCCAGCAGTGATTGGAGCGGGAGCACAGATACGCAGTATTTT
V: TRBV15; D: TRBD1; J: TRBJ2-7; size: -; CDR3: CATSRFRDRNYEQYF; DNA: TGTGCCACCAGCAGATTCCGGGACAGAAACTACGAGCAGTACTTC
V: TRBV7-6; D: TRBD1; J: TRBJ1-2; size: many; CDR3: CASSPTYRGPRSPYYGYTF; DNA: TGTGCCAGCAGCCCCACTTACAGGGGGCCCCGGAGTCCCTACTATGGCTACACCTTC
V: TRBV7-8; D: -; J: TRBJ2-5; size: many; CDR3: CASSLAGLMETQYF; DNA: TGTGCCAGCAGCTTAGCGGGATTAATGGAGACCCAGTACTTC
V: TRBV29-1; D: -; J: TRBJ2-2; size: few; CDR3: CSVSTQAANTGELFF; DNA: TGCAGCGTCAGTACTCAGGCCGCGAACACCGGGGAGCTGTTTTTT
V: TRBV7-2; D: TRBD1; J: TRBJ1-6; size: few; CDR3: CASSLAGTGHNSPLHF; DNA: TGTGCCAGCAGCTTAGCGGGGACAGGGCATAATTCACCCCTCCACTTT
V: TRBV20-1; D: TRBD1; J: TRBJ1-5; size: few; CDR3: CSARGRQGAHQPQHF; DNA: TGCAGTGCTAGAGGCCGACAGGGGGCCCATCAGCCCCAGCATTTT
V: TRBV20-1; D: -; J: TRBJ2-7; size: many; CDR3: CSASWLALYEQYF; DNA: TGCAGTGCTAGTTGGCTAGCGCTCTACGAGCAGTACTTC
V: TRBV24-1; D: -; J: TRBJ2-7; size: -; CDR3: CATSDSGTTYEQYF; DNA: TGTGCCACCAGTGATTCTGGGACAACCTACGAGCAGTACTTC
V: TRBV19; D: TRBD1; J: TRBJ2-1; size: -; CDR3: CASKGAVLAHEQFF; DNA: TGTGCCTCCAAGGGGGCAGTCCTGGCGCATGAGCAGTTCTTC
V: TRBV25-1; D: -; J: TRBJ1-1; size: -; CDR3: CASSEVEAMGTEAFF; DNA: TGTGCCAGCAGTGAAGTTGAGGCAATGGGGACTGAAGCTTTCTTT
V: TRBV7-9; D: -; J: TRBJ1-4; size: -; CDR3: CASGGTDGYEKLFF; DNA: TGTGCCAGCGGGGGGACCGACGGATACGAAAAACTGTTTTTT
V: TRBV15; D: -; J: TRBJ2-1; size: -; CDR3: CATSISVGTGSSYNEQFF; DNA: TGTGCCACCAGCATTTCGGTCGGGACGGGGAGCTCCTACAATGAGCAGTTCTTC
V: TRBV7-2; D: -; J: TRBJ2-1; size: -; CDR3: CASRFGNYNEQFF; DNA: TGTGCCAGCAGGTTCGGTAACTACAATGAGCAGTTCTTC
V: TRBV20-1; D: -; J: TRBJ2-7; size: -; CDR3: CSASLGGVYEQYF; DNA: TGCAGTGCCTCCCTAGGTGGAGTGTACGAGCAGTACTTC
V: TRBV2; D: -; J: TRBJ1-1; size: -; CDR3: CASSYHPTEAFF; DNA: TGTGCCAGCAGTTACCACCCCACTGAAGCTTTCTTT
V: TRBV29-1; D: -; J: TRBJ1-4; size: once; CDR3: CSVGGTTGTNEKLSF; DNA: TGCAGCGTTGGGGGAACGACAGGAACTAATGAAAAACTGTCTTTT
V: TRBV18; D: -; J: TRBJ2-1; size: few; CDR3: CASSPQGEGRNEQFF; DNA: TGTGCCAGCTCACCGCAAGGAGAGGGGAGGAATGAGCAGTTCTTC
V: TRBV11-2; D: -; J: TRBJ2-3; size: -; CDR3: CASSPRLGTDTQYF; DNA: TGTGCCAGCAGCCCGCGACTAGGGACAGATACGCAGTATTTT
V: TRBV4-3; D: TRBD2; J: TRBJ2-1; size: -; CDR3: CASSQDWSGLPHYNEQFF; DNA: TGCGCCAGCAGCCAAGATTGGTCGGGACTACCCCACTACAATGAGCAGTTCTTC
V: TRBV25-1; D: -; J: TRBJ1-4; size: -; CDR3: CASSPRLTNEKLFF; DNA: TGTGCCAGCAGCCCCAGGTTAACTAATGAAAAACTGTTTTTT
V: TRBV5-1; D: -; J: TRBJ2-7; size: -; CDR3: CASSLTSRLREQYF; DNA: TGCGCCAGCAGCTTGACTAGCAGACTCCGGGAGCAGTACTTC
V: TRBV5-1; D: TRBD2; J: TRBJ2-1; size: many; CDR3: CASSGTSGSFYNEQFF; DNA: TGCGCCAGCAGCGGGACTAGCGGGAGTTTCTACAATGAGCAGTTCTTC
V: TRBV28; D: -; J: TRBJ1-5; size: few; CDR3: CASSFPTVDSNQPQHF; DNA: TGTGCCAGCAGTTTCCCCACAGTTGATAGCAATCAGCCCCAGCATTTT
V: TRBV7-8; D: -; J: TRBJ2-1; size: -; CDR3: CASSPNVEQFF; DNA: TGTGCCAGCAGCCCGAACGTAGAGCAGTTCTTC
V: TRBV29-1; D: TRBD1; J: TRBJ1-2; size: -; CDR3: CSVEGAGTAVGVGYTF; DNA: TGCAGCGTTGAAGGAGCCGGGACAGCTGTTGGCGTAGGCTACACCTTC
V: TRBV20-1; D: -; J: TRBJ2-7; size: -; CDR3: CSARDRGGTYEQYF; DNA: TGCAGCGCTAGAGATCGCGGCGGGACCTACGAGCAGTACTTC
V: TRBV24-1; D: -; J: TRBJ2-1; size: -; CDR3: CATSDDYYNEQFF; DNA: TGTGCCACCAGTGACGACTACTACAATGAGCAGTTCTTC
V: TRBV5-1; D: TRBD2; J: TRBJ2-7; size: few; CDR3: CASSVRGSYEQYF; DNA: TGCGCCAGCAGTGTCCGCGGGAGCTACGAGCAGTACTTC
V: TRBV14; D: TRBD2; J: TRBJ2-1; size: many; CDR3: CASSQNPQREINKQFF; DNA: TGTGCCAGCAGCCAAAACCCACAGCGGGAGATTAATAAGCAGTTCTTC
V: TRBV27; D: TRBD1; J: TRBJ1-6; size: few; CDR3: CASRFPGQGNSPLHF; DNA: TGTGCCAGCAGGTTCCCGGGACAGGGGAATTCACCCCTCCACTTT
V: TRBV20-1; D: -; J: TRBJ2-4; size: few; CDR3: CSVHGRGGNIQYF; DNA: TGCAGTGTCCATGGCAGAGGGGGAAACATTCAGTACTTC
V: TRBV29-1; D: -; J: TRBJ2-5; size: -; CDR3: CSALGGDSSETQYF; DNA: TGCAGCGCCCTGGGGGGCGACAGCTCGGAGACCCAGTACTTC
V: TRBV20-1; D: -; J: TRBJ2-5; size: -; CDR3: CSAREGTQYF; DNA: TGCAGTGCTAGAGAAGGGACCCAGTACTTC
V: TRBV10-3; D: TRBD2; J: TRBJ2-3; size: few; CDR3: CAISESGTSVGDTQYF; DNA: TGTGCCATCAGTGAGTCCGGGACTAGCGTAGGAGATACGCAGTATTTT
V: TRBV5-1; D: -; J: TRBJ2-1; size: -; CDR3: CASSLLADAKVQFF; DNA: TGCGCCAGCTCTTTACTAGCTGACGCAAAGGTGCAGTTCTTC
V: TRBV6-6; D: TRBD1; J: TRBJ1-1; size: -; CDR3: CASRDRGSGTEAFF; DNA: TGTGCCAGCAGGGACAGGGGGTCTGGCACTGAAGCTTTCTTT
V: TRBV2; D: -; J: TRBJ1-4; size: -; CDR3: CASTKTYSPGEKLFF; DNA: TGTGCCAGCACCAAGACCTATAGTCCGGGTGAAAAACTGTTTTTT
V: TRBV28; D: TRBD2; J: TRBJ2-5; size: few; CDR3: CASSILAGGPETQYF; DNA: TGTGCCAGCAGTATACTAGCGGGAGGGCCAGAGACCCAGTACTTC
V: TRBV4-3; D: -; J: TRBJ1-2; size: -; CDR3: CASSRSTDGYGYTF; DNA: TGCGCCAGCAGCCGAAGCACGGACGGCTATGGCTACACCTTC
V: TRBV7-9; D: TRBD2; J: TRBJ2-5; size: once; CDR3: CASSPRGGGRRETQYF; DNA: TGTGCCAGCAGCCCCCGGGGGGGCGGGAGGAGAGAGACCCAGTACTTC